Sequencing of this T cell receptor (beta chain) was carried out in a study of T cell responses to AZD1222 COVID-19 vaccine. The repertoire was sequenced with immunoSEQ multiplex PCR; TCRdb's copy has only in-frame clones and lacks some. The sample includes roughly 140,000 clones, approximately 90% seen only once; the top ten take about 1.5%. V was clipped by 5 bases and J by 7 bases, with 20 bases between them. CDR3 length: 16 amino acids. Looked up from germline, CDR1 is SGHTA and CDR2 is FQGNSA. The TCR sequence derives from an adult in good health. This sequence joins TRBV7-2 and TRBJ1-4; D remains unclear. This specimen was peripheral blood, taken on day 0 of AZD1222 vaccination. The CDR3 here is CASSRPSGFSGEKLFF. The CDR3 nucleotides read TGTGCCAGCAGCCGGCCCTCGGGGTTTTCGGGTGAAAAACTGTTTTTT.